These 23 T cell receptor beta chains originate from one sample sequenced in a study of blood T cell repertoires in COVID-19. This table comes from immunoSEQ multiplex PCR, and its TCRdb copy is limited to in-frame clones, with some not included. The table lists 250,000 or so clones, approximately 90% of them singletons. Sequencing used peripheral blood. Receptors originate from a woman between 35 and 50 years old who had recovered from COVID-19.

The V gene is TRBV5-1, the J gene TRBJ2-7; 8 positions match TRBD2. Trimming removed 4 bases from V and 1 base from J; junction bases left unmatched: 7. Germline CDR1 SGHRS, CDR2 YFSETQ. The CDR3 loop spans 15 amino acids. DNA of the CDR3: TGCGCCAGCAGCGAAGTAGCGGGAAGGTCCTACGAGCAGTACTTC. This sequence encodes CASSEVAGRSYEQYF.

V is TRBV11-1 and J is TRBJ2-3; D may be TRBD2 (6 bases). There are 15 residues in the CDR3. CDR1 and CDR2 (germline): SGHAT, FQDESV (reference sequence). Deletions cut 5 bases from V and 4 bases from J, with 16 bases between. CDR3 DNA: TGTGCCAGCAGCCCAACTAGCCTTTATGCAGATACGCAGTATTTT. Translated: CASSPTSLYADTQYF.

This clone has just one count. The chain carries TRBV24-1 and TRBJ1-5, with TRBD1 matching over 8 bases. CDR1 KGHDR and CDR2 SFDVKD come from the germline V gene. V was clipped by 4 bases and J by 0 bases; unmatched bases: 13. The CDR3 consists of 19 residues. CDR3 sequence reads: CATSEGQGARGYSNQPQHF. As DNA, the CDR3 is TGTGCCACCAGTGAGGGGCAGGGGGCCAGGGGCTATAGCAATCAGCCCCAGCATTTT.

The J gene is TRBJ2-7, the V gene TRBV11-2; 9 bases align to TRBD2. The CDR3 is 16 amino acids. V trimming: 5 bases; J trimming: 3 bases; junction bases outside the gene matches: 11. In germline, CDR1 is SGHAT, CDR2 FQNNGV. CDR3 sequence (DNA): TGTGCCAGCAGCCCCGGACTAGCGCAAACGAACTACGAGCAGTACTTC. This gives the protein CASSPGLAQTNYEQYF.

The gene calls are TRBV6-2 or TRBV6-3 and TRBJ2-2, with 7 bases fitting TRBD2. V dropped 5 bases and J dropped 8; count of bases not matched to a gene: 11. Germline V lookup: CDR1 MNHEY, CDR2 SVGEGT. The CDR3 is 15 residues long. The CDR3 protein is CASSGRLARGGELFF. For the CDR3, the DNA is TGTGCCAGCAGTGGAAGACTAGCCCGGGGGGGGGAGCTGTTTTTT.

The chain carries TRBV18 and TRBJ1-2; 7 nucleotides align to TRBD1. Germline CDR1 reads KGHSH; CDR2 reads LQKENI. This CDR3 is 17 amino acids long. The V segment lost 1 base and the J segment 8 bases; nucleotides outside the gene matches: 16. The CDR3 region is CASSPLPGLQGGAGYTF. The CDR3 region has the DNA TGTGCCAGCTCACCACTACCCGGACTACAAGGGGGCGCCGGCTACACCTTC. Full variable domain (rest looked up from reference TRBV18 and TRBJ1-2): NAGVMQNPRHLVRRRGQEARLRCSPMKGHSHVYWYRQLPEEGLKFMVYLQKENIIDESGMPKERFSAEFPKEGPSILRIQQVVRGDSAAYFCASSPLPGLQGGAGYTFGSGTRLTVV.

The chain couples TRBV7-3 to TRBJ1-1; D uncertain. CDR3 size: 14 residues. V lost 0 bases, J lost 8 bases, and 13 bases lay in between. CDR1 SGHTA and CDR2 FQGTGA come from the germline V gene. In DNA form, the CDR3 reads TGTGCCAGCAGCTTAACCGTGGGTGGGCAGGAAGCTTTCTTT. Amino acids: CASSLTVGGQEAFF.

This clone was detected a few times. This chain links TRBV9 with TRBJ2-5, with 8 bases matching TRBD1. Germline CDR1 SGDLS, CDR2 YYNGEE. V dropped 0 bases and J dropped 1; count of bases not matched to a gene: 2. The CDR3 covers 15 residues. In nucleotides, the CDR3 is TGTGCCAGCAGCGTAGGGGACAGGAGCCAAGAGACCCAGTACTTC. Translated, it gives CASSVGDRSQETQYF.

The chain recombines TRBV19 with TRBJ2-7; 9 bases are shared with TRBD2. Per germline, CDR1 LNHDA and CDR2 SQIVND (reference sequence). Germline trimming cut 6 bases from V and 0 bases from J; bases unmatched to any gene: 12. The CDR3 contains 17 residues. The CDR3: CASRKREAEHSSYEQYF. CDR3 nucleotides: TGTGCCAGTAGAAAGCGGGAGGCCGAACATAGCTCCTACGAGCAGTACTTC.

This chain connects TRBV5-4 to TRBJ2-3; 12 bases align to TRBD1. This CDR3 is built from 15 residues. Germline V gene sequence: CDR1 SGHNT, CDR2 YYREEE (reference sequence). J was trimmed by 6 bases and V by 5 bases; bases with no gene match: 7. CDR3 DNA: TGTGCCAGCAGTAGGGGACAGGGGGCAGGGGATACGCAGTATTTT. The encoded protein is CASSRGQGAGDTQYF.

The V and J genes are TRBV3-1 (or the pseudogene TRBV3-2) and TRBJ2-5, with 7 bases aligning to TRBD2. This CDR3 is built from 18 residues. CDR1 is LGHDT, CDR2 YNNKEL, per germline (reference sequence). Trimming removed 0 bases from V and 5 bases from J; junction bases left unmatched: 15. Here the CDR3 DNA reads TGTGCCAGCAGCCAAGATAGCCCCGCGGCGGGAGCTCTTGAGACCCAGTACTTC. This gives the protein CASSQDSPAAGALETQYF.

The chain links TRBV20-1 to TRBJ2-3; 7 bases are a match to TRBD2. Germline trimming cut 3 bases from V and 2 bases from J; bases unmatched to any gene: 11. CDR1 DFQATT and CDR2 SNEGSKA come from the germline V gene (reference sequence). This CDR3 contains 16 residues. The CDR3 nucleotides read TGCAGTGCTAGTACTTCGTCCGGGACTACCACAGATACGCAGTATTTT. It yields the protein CSASTSSGTTTDTQYF.

The V and J genes are TRBV11-2 and TRBJ1-2, with unresolved D. The CDR3 sequence is 15 residues long. The V end was cut by 2 bases, the J end by 6 bases, with 16 bases between. CDR1 is SGHAT, CDR2 FQNNGV, per germline. DNA for the CDR3: TGTGCCAGCAGCTTATTGGGAGGGCCCGGGGATGGCTACACCTTC. Amino acid sequence: CASSLLGGPGDGYTF.

The V gene is TRBV15, the J gene TRBJ1-1; D is unresolved. The CDR3 has 14 residues. V was cut by 1 base and J by 2 bases, with 8 bases left in between. Germline CDR1 and CDR2: LNHNV and YYDKDF (reference sequence). CDR3 region: CATSRVLANTEAFF. For the CDR3, the DNA is TGTGCCACCAGCAGAGTTCTGGCCAACACTGAAGCTTTCTTT.

V usage is TRBV10-3 and J usage is TRBJ2-3, with unresolved D. CDR3 length: 14 amino acids. Deletions cut 7 bases from V and 5 bases from J, with 16 bases between. Germline V gene lookup returns CDR1 ENHRY and CDR2 SYGVKD. CDR3 in amino acids: CAITPTKPGDTQYF. The CDR3 DNA reads as TGTGCCATCACCCCGACCAAACCGGGAGATACGCAGTATTTT.

This chain joins TRBV7-7 and TRBJ2-5; 12 positions match TRBD2. Germline V gene sequence: CDR1 SSHAT, CDR2 FNYEAQ (reference sequence). This CDR3 region has 17 residues. The CDR3 region has the DNA TGTGCTAGCGGAACCCTCGGACTAGCGGGGAACCAAGAGACCCAGTACTTC. The encoded protein is CASGTLGLAGNQETQYF.

This chain uses TRBV27 with TRBJ1-1; D might be TRBD1 (5 bases). With 2 bases removed from V and 11 bases from J, the gap between germline ends came to 18 bases. There are 14 residues in the CDR3. CDR1 is MNHEY, CDR2 SMNVEV, per germline (reference sequence). CDR3 protein: CASSLGGSALSAFF. CDR3 nucleotide sequence: TGTGCCAGCAGTTTAGGGGGGTCAGCCCTTTCGGCTTTCTTT.

The chain carries TRBV24-1 and TRBJ2-5; 12 nucleotides line up with TRBD2. Trimming removed 4 bases from V and 2 bases from J; junction bases left unmatched: 13. In germline, CDR1 is KGHDR, CDR2 SFDVKD. The CDR3 contains 19 residues. The CDR3: CATSDPFKAGTSGQETQYF. CDR3 coding DNA: TGTGCCACCAGTGACCCTTTTAAGGCCGGGACTAGCGGGCAAGAGACCCAGTACTTC.

The V gene is TRBV5-1, the J gene TRBJ2-5, with 11 bases fitting TRBD2. The trim removed 6 bases at V and 7 bases at J, leaving 11 bases unmatched. Germline V gene sequence: CDR1 SGHRS, CDR2 YFSETQ. The CDR3 sequence is 15 residues long. CDR3 bases: TGCGCCAGCAAGACTAGCGGGACGGCGTGGGGGACCCAGTACTTC. Amino acids: CASKTSGTAWGTQYF. Filled out from reference TRBV5-1 and TRBJ2-5, the complete variable domain reads KAGVTQTPRYLIKTRGQQVTLSCSPISGHRSVSWYQQTPGQGLQFLFEYFSETQRNKGNFPGRFSGRQFSNSRSEMNVSTLELGDSALYLCASKTSGTAWGTQYFGPGTRLLVL.

In DNA form, the CDR3 reads TGTGCCAGCATGGTCCCCCCGGGAAACACTGAAGCTTTCTTT. Protein product: CASMVPPGNTEAFF. This chain joins TRBV2 and TRBJ1-1; D uncertain. V lost 7 bases, J lost 2 bases, and 14 bases lay in between. There are 14 residues in the CDR3. The germline V gene encodes CDR1 SNHLY and CDR2 FYNNEI.

This clone occurred a few times. This sequence joins TRBV7-2 and TRBJ1-6; D not resolved. CDR3 length: 15 amino acids. V lost 7 bases and J lost 7, with 17 bases in between. From germline, CDR1 is SGHTA and CDR2 FQGNSA. This CDR3 is CASTGPGGSNSPLHF. CDR3 nucleotides: TGTGCCAGCACCGGCCCGGGAGGGTCCAATTCACCCCTCCACTTT. Looking up the rest from reference TRBV7-2 and TRBJ1-6 gives the full variable domain: GAGVSQSPSNKVTEKGKDVELRCDPISGHTALYWYRQSLGQGLEFLIYFQGNSAPDKSGLPSDRFSAERTGGSVSTLTIQRTQQEDSAVYLCASTGPGGSNSPLHFGNGTRLTVT.

This clone was recorded a few times. The chain employs TRBV7-9 and TRBJ1-1; perhaps TRBD1 as D (5 bases). Trimming took 3 bases from V and 8 from J, leaving 10 bases between them. CDR1 and CDR2 from the germline V gene are SEHNR and FQNEAQ (reference sequence). The CDR3 extends over 12 amino acids. CDR3 region: CASSFVGREAFF. The CDR3 DNA reads TGTGCCAGCAGCTTTGTGGGGCGGGAAGCTTTCTTT.

V is TRBV12-5 and J is TRBJ2-3; tentative D call: TRBD1 (6 bases). V shed 6 bases and J shed 1 base, with 11 bases lying between them. The CDR3 runs to 14 residues. Germline V gives CDR1 LGHNT, CDR2 FRNRAP. This chain's CDR3 is CASGTGWGTDTQYF. The CDR3 DNA is TGTGCTAGTGGCACAGGGTGGGGCACAGATACGCAGTATTTT.